This T cell receptor (beta chain) originates from a study of blood T cell repertoires in COVID-19. Study as a whole: Samples came from the United States, Italy and Spain, spanning acute and convalescent COVID-19. The cDNA or gDNA used as material had been derived from T cells, B-cell-depleted T cells, or PBMCs.

CDR1 is LGHNA, CDR2 YNFKEQ, per germline. The CDR3 runs 16 residues. V was pared by 2 bases and J by 4 bases, with 15 bases between. Original processing notes: Nucleated cell counts were estimated from reference gene primer amplification. Clones were read by immunoSEQ multiplex PCR, and TCRdb kept only the in-frame ones, dropping some. Clonal size and the V and J genes are those of that table, whereas D and trimming came from the DNA. Of approximately 62,000 clones listed, roughly four fifths were seen once; the top ten hold 15%. The chain joins TRBV4-2 to TRBJ2-1; D is unresolved. The sample consisted of peripheral blood. This TCR derives from a man aged 80 or over with acute or convalescent COVID-19. The DNA of the CDR3 is TGTGCCAGCAGCCAACGATTTACGACCGGGTACAATGAGCAGTTCTTC. Its translation is CASSQRFTTGYNEQFF.